These 6 T cell receptor beta chains originate from one sample sequenced in a study of blood T cell repertoires in COVID-19 (dated by TCRdb to 2019 to 2021). The library was produced with the immunoSEQ multiplex PCR assay. TCRdb retrieved this table from immuneACCESS and kept in-frame rearrangements only. Not all clones are present; in checked studies, unresolved V genes account for under half, and no reason is known for the remainder. The sample includes nearly 200,000 clones, with approximately 80% observed a single time. The ten largest clones add up to 0.9% to 0.95% of the sample. The sequenced material came from peripheral blood. These receptors all stem from a man aged 60 to 75 with COVID-19, enrolled during active disease.

This clone was seen just once. The chain employs TRBV7-9 and TRBJ1-3; D not resolved. The CDR3 contains 12 residues. Per the germline V gene, CDR1 is SEHNR and CDR2 is FQNEAQ (reference sequence). The V end was cut by 3 bases, the J end by 4 bases, with 4 bases between. The CDR3 DNA sequence: TGTGCCAGCAGCTTGGCAGGAAACACCATATATTTT. Its translation: CASSLAGNTIYF.

The chain carries TRBV19 and TRBJ2-6; D gene ambiguous. The germline V gene has CDR1 LNHDA and CDR2 SQIVND (reference sequence). CDR3 length: 15 residues. V dropped 6 bases and J dropped 0 bases, with 9 bases sitting between them. CDR3 DNA sequence: TGTGCCAGTAGGTTACGAGGCTCTGGGGCCAACGTCCTGACTTTC. The encoded protein is CASRLRGSGANVLTF.

The rearrangement uses TRBV27 and TRBJ1-1, with D unclear. Trimming took off 8 bases at V and 0 bases at J, with 7 bases between the two ends. The CDR3 runs 12 residues. Germline loops: CDR1 MNHEY, CDR2 SMNVEV (reference sequence). The CDR3 loop is CASRSVNTEAFF. CDR3 bases: TGTGCCAGCCGTTCCGTGAACACTGAAGCTTTCTTT.

This clone was seen a few times. The rearrangement joins TRBV5-8 to TRBJ1-1; a possible D gene is TRBD1 (5 bases). The germline CDR1 and CDR2 sequences are SGHTS and YDEGEE. The CDR3 length is 14 residues. V was cut by 4 bases and J by 6 bases, with 16 bases left in between. The CDR3 region has the DNA TGTGCCAGCAGCCGGGAGGGTTGGGGACCTGAAGCTTTCTTT. As protein: CASSREGWGPEAFF.

The chain couples TRBV10-3 to TRBJ2-5, with 8 positions matching TRBD1. The germline CDR1 and CDR2 sequences are ENHRY and SYGVKD. V dropped 5 bases and J dropped 1; count of bases not matched to a gene: 3. The CDR3 loop spans 14 amino acids. For the CDR3, the DNA is TGTGCCATCAGTCCAGGGGGCCTCCAAGAGACCCAGTACTTC. It encodes CAISPGGLQETQYF.

V and J are TRBV4-3 and TRBJ1-6, with 11 bases fitting TRBD1. Per germline, CDR1 LGHNA and CDR2 YSLEER. J gave up 8 bases and V 4 bases, and 4 bases lay outside the gene matches. The CDR3 covers 15 residues. The CDR3 bases are TGCGCCAGCAGCCCAAGGACAGGGGGCTATTCACCCCTCCACTTT. It translates to CASSPRTGGYSPLHF.